In this sample, the clone carrying this T cell receptor beta chain turned up once. This sample is part of a study of blood T cell repertoires in COVID-19. Repertoires were generated with immunoSEQ multiplex PCR, while TCRdb's copy carries only in-frame clones and drops some. The top ten clones hold around 7.3% of a sample with about 210,000 clones, approximately 84% of them seen once. Per the germline V gene, CDR1 is LGHDT and CDR2 is YNNKEL (reference sequence). The J segment lost 7 bases and the V segment lost 4 bases, leaving 12 bases of the junction unmatched. This CDR3 is built from 17 residues.

Source material: peripheral blood. This receptor was obtained from a woman aged 45-60 years with active or convalescent COVID-19. The chain combines TRBV3-1 (or the pseudogene TRBV3-2) with TRBJ2-1; 11 bases fit TRBD2. CDR3 residues: CASSPTLGTSGMNEQFF. For the CDR3, the DNA is TGTGCCAGCAGCCCAACCCTCGGGACTAGCGGAATGAATGAGCAGTTCTTC.